The 27 T cell receptor beta chains in this list originate from one sample, sequenced in a study of shared clonotypes between healthy human individuals. Generated by immunoSEQ multiplex PCR, the TCRdb table keeps only in-frame clones and is missing some. This table has more than 2 million clones, almost 96% appearing once. Sequencing used naive CD4+ T cells sorted from blood. As to subset: CD45RA+ positively selected. The source is a man aged 18 to 30 in good health.

In the case of this clone: This specimen includes other DNA sequences encoding the same CDR3. The chain combines TRBV6-5 with TRBJ1-1, with D possibly matching TRBD1 (5 bases). The CDR3 runs 11 residues. V dropped 11 bases and J dropped 1 base, with 8 bases sitting between them. The germline gives CDR1 MNHEY, CDR2 SVGAGI. The CDR3 region has the DNA TGTGCCGCGGGGCGGAACACTGAAGCTTTCTTT. It is translated as CAAGRNTEAFF.

The chain couples TRBV5-1 to TRBJ2-5; D is unclear. Between the trimmed V and J ends, which lost 4 bases and 5 bases, there was a span of 15 bases. The CDR3 totals 14 residues. Germline-derived CDR1 and CDR2 are SGHRS and YFSETQ. CDR3 nucleotide sequence: TGCGCCAGCAGCCATGCCCCCGATCGGGAGACCCAGTACTTC. It is translated as CASSHAPDRETQYF.

The rearrangement links TRBV5-4 to TRBJ2-2; 9 bases agree with TRBD1. This CDR3 region has 14 residues. Germline CDR1 and CDR2: SGHNT and YYREEE (reference sequence). V trimming: 4 bases; J trimming: 6 bases; junction bases outside the gene matches: 4. The CDR3 DNA sequence: TGTGCCAGCAGCCGAGACAGGGGGTCCGGGGAGCTGTTTTTT. It encodes CASSRDRGSGELFF.

The chain uses TRBV10-2 and TRBJ2-1; no firm D call. Germline V gives CDR1 WSHSY, CDR2 SAAADI. V was clipped by 5 bases and J by 2 bases, with 7 bases between them. This CDR3 spans 13 amino acids. DNA of the CDR3: TGCGCCAGCAGTCCCCAAACCTACAATGAGCAGTTCTTC. Amino acids: CASSPQTYNEQFF.

The V and J genes are TRBV2 and TRBJ1-1; 9 bases agree with TRBD1. J gave up 4 bases and V 5 bases, and 5 bases lay outside the gene matches. The germline V gene encodes CDR1 SNHLY and CDR2 FYNNEI. CDR3 size: 14 residues. The CDR3 nucleotides read TGTGCCAGCAGTCAGACAGGGGGAATCACTGAAGCTTTCTTT. Amino acids: CASSQTGGITEAFF.

The chain links TRBV5-1 to TRBJ2-5, with a possible D match to TRBD1 (5 bases). The CDR3 contains 15 residues. The germline V gene has CDR1 SGHRS and CDR2 YFSETQ. Deletions cut 0 bases from V and 2 bases from J, with 11 bases between. The CDR3 DNA follows: TGCGCCAGCAGCTTGGACAGGACAAGACAAGAGACCCAGTACTTC. Encoded protein: CASSLDRTRQETQYF.

The genes are TRBV11-3 and TRBJ2-1; TRBD1 might be the D (5 bases). CDR3 length: 12 residues. Trimming removed 3 bases at V and 5 bases at J, with 5 bases between. Germline CDR1 is SGHNT and CDR2 is YENEEA. CDR3 region: CASSLDNNEQFF. The CDR3 nucleotides are TGTGCCAGCAGCTTGGACAACAATGAGCAGTTCTTC.

This clone was detected only once. V is TRBV5-4 and J is TRBJ1-1, with 9 bases matching TRBD1. The CDR3 length is 17 residues. Germline-derived CDR1 and CDR2 are SGHNT and YYREEE (reference sequence). V shed 4 bases and J 0 bases; nucleotides not matched to a gene: 10. The CDR3 sequence is CASSIGQGIYMNTEAFF. For the CDR3, the DNA is TGTGCCAGCAGCATTGGACAGGGGATATATATGAACACTGAAGCTTTCTTT.

About this clone itself: The same CDR3 also results from other DNA sequences found in this sample. The CDR3 protein is CASSVEGTQETQYF. In DNA form, the CDR3 reads TGTGCCAGCAGCGTAGAAGGGACCCAAGAGACCCAGTACTTC. The chain links TRBV9 to TRBJ2-5; D may correspond to TRBD1 or TRBD2 (5 bases each). Trimming pared 0 bases from V and 1 base from J, leaving 7 bases between. The CDR3 totals 14 residues. Germline loops: CDR1 SGDLS, CDR2 YYNGEE.

As regards this clone: The sample holds other DNA sequences that translate to the same CDR3. CDR3 coding DNA: TGTGCCAGCAGCTCCCCCGGGGGCGAGCAGTACTTC. It is translated as CASSSPGGEQYF. The genes are TRBV6-5 and TRBJ2-7, with TRBD2 as a possible D gene (6 bases). The germline CDR1 and CDR2 sequences are MNHEY and SVGAGI. The length of the CDR3 is 12 residues. Trimming took off 6 bases at V and 6 bases at J, with 12 bases between the two ends.

V and J are TRBV5-1 and TRBJ2-3, with TRBD2 matching over 12 bases. The V gene end was trimmed by 2 bases and the J gene end by 3 bases; junction bases not matched to a gene: 4. This CDR3 is built from 16 residues. Germline CDR1 reads SGHRS; CDR2 reads YFSETQ. CDR3: CASSLPGTSGTDTQYF. The CDR3 nucleotides read TGCGCCAGCAGCTTACCCGGGACTAGCGGGACAGATACGCAGTATTTT. The full variable domain, in which reference TRBV5-1 and TRBJ2-3 provide the parts outside the CDR3, is KAGVTQTPRYLIKTRGQQVTLSCSPISGHRSVSWYQQTPGQGLQFLFEYFSETQRNKGNFPGRFSGRQFSNSRSEMNVSTLELGDSALYLCASSLPGTSGTDTQYFGPGTRLTVL.

This chain connects TRBV28 to TRBJ1-1; 7 nucleotides align to TRBD1. V was pared by 6 bases and J by 5 bases, with 18 bases of the junction left unmatched. The CDR3 is 17 residues long. Germline assignment: CDR1 MDHEN and CDR2 SYDVKM. The CDR3 region has the DNA TGTGCCAGCAGGGGCTTACTGCGAGCGGCAGGGGGAACTGAAGCTTTCTTT. As protein: CASRGLLRAAGGTEAFF.

A word on this clone: Other DNA sequences of this sample code for an identical CDR3. This sequence joins TRBV2 and TRBJ2-3; D gene uncertain. V dropped 3 bases and J dropped 6 bases, with 4 bases sitting between them. CDR1 and CDR2 (germline): SNHLY, FYNNEI. The CDR3 extends over 11 amino acids. The CDR3 loop is CASSEVDTQYF. Here the CDR3 DNA reads TGTGCCAGCAGTGAGGTGGATACGCAGTATTTT. Using reference TRBV2 and TRBJ2-3 for the parts outside the CDR3, the full variable domain is EPEVTQTPSHQVTQMGQEVILRCVPISNHLYFYWYRQILGQKVEFLVSFYNNEISEKSEIFDDQFSVERPDGSNFTLKIRSTKLEDSAMYFCASSEVDTQYFGPGTRLTVL.

The V and J genes are TRBV10-1 and TRBJ1-4; D ambiguous. The ends were cut back, 8 bases at V and 6 bases at J, with 7 bases in the middle. Germline-derived CDR1 and CDR2 are WNHNN and SYGVQD (reference sequence). The CDR3 spans 11 residues. The CDR3 is CASGRDEKLFF. The CDR3 bases are TGCGCCAGCGGTCGGGATGAAAAACTGTTTTTT.

The chain recombines TRBV29-1 with TRBJ1-1; maybe TRBD1 (6 bases). The V end was cut by 5 bases, the J end by 4 bases, with 17 bases between. This CDR3 contains 14 residues. The V gene's germline CDR1 is SQVTM and CDR2 ANQGSEA. CDR3 residues: CSVTRTAGGTEAFF. The CDR3 DNA is TGCAGCGTTACCCGGACAGCGGGCGGCACTGAAGCTTTCTTT.

This chain connects TRBV7-2 to TRBJ1-2; D remains ambiguous. There are 15 residues in the CDR3. V was trimmed by 4 bases and J by 4 bases, leaving 16 bases between them. Germline lookup yields CDR1 SGHTA and CDR2 FQGNSA. The CDR3 spells CASSSGRSLPYGYTF. In DNA, the CDR3 is TGTGCCAGCAGCTCCGGACGGAGCCTCCCCTATGGCTACACCTTC. The full variable domain, rest sourced from reference TRBV7-2 and TRBJ1-2, is GAGVSQSPSNKVTEKGKDVELRCDPISGHTALYWYRQSLGQGLEFLIYFQGNSAPDKSGLPSDRFSAERTGGSVSTLTIQRTQQEDSAVYLCASSSGRSLPYGYTFGSGTRLTVV.

This clone was counted only a few times. The chain uses TRBV7-9 and TRBJ1-6, with TRBD1 identical over 8 bases. After removal of 5 bases from V and 12 bases from J, the junction contained 6 bases not matched to a gene. This CDR3 is built from 13 residues. The V gene's germline CDR1 is SEHNR and CDR2 FQNEAQ (reference sequence). The CDR3 sequence is CASSPDRGRPLHF. In DNA, the CDR3 is TGTGCCAGCAGCCCCGACAGGGGTCGACCCCTCCACTTT.

Comment on this clone: Other DNA sequences in this sample translate to the same CDR3. V usage is TRBV7-9 and J usage is TRBJ2-1; 15 bases align to TRBD2. Trimming cost V 3 bases and J 4 bases; bases outside gene matches: 1. The CDR3 loop spans 16 amino acids. Germline V gene sequence: CDR1 SEHNR, CDR2 FQNEAQ (reference sequence). For the CDR3, the DNA is TGTGCCAGCAGCTTTGGACTAGCGGGAGGGTACAATGAGCAGTTCTTC. This gives the protein CASSFGLAGGYNEQFF.

The V and J genes are TRBV30 and TRBJ1-5; D is unclear. The germline gives CDR1 GTSNPN, CDR2 SVGIG (reference sequence). This CDR3 comprises 14 residues. V was cut by 1 base and J by 2 bases, with 9 bases left in between. CDR3: CAWSASIGNQPQHF. The CDR3 nucleotides are TGTGCCTGGAGTGCAAGCATAGGCAATCAGCCCCAGCATTTT.

V and J are TRBV14 and TRBJ1-5, with 7 bases lining up with TRBD1. Per the germline V gene, CDR1 is SGHDN and CDR2 is FVKESK. The junction had 3 bases not matched to a gene; V was cut back by 1 base and J by 6 bases. This CDR3 is 14 amino acids long. CDR3 loop: CASSQGQGGQPQHF. CDR3 sequence (DNA): TGTGCCAGCAGCCAAGGACAGGGTGGTCAGCCCCAGCATTTT.

This clone was recorded once. V and J are TRBV7-2 and TRBJ2-7; a possible D gene is TRBD2 (5 bases). Germline V gene data show CDR1 as SGHTA and CDR2 as FQGNSA. This CDR3 spans 15 amino acids. V dropped 1 base and J dropped 6 bases, with 16 bases sitting between them. The CDR3 nucleotides read TGTGCCAGCAGCTTAGGAGGGTGGGAGTTTAGCGAGCAGTACTTC. Translating gives CASSLGGWEFSEQYF. Full variable domain (rest looked up from reference TRBV7-2 and TRBJ2-7): GAGVSQSPSNKVTEKGKDVELRCDPISGHTALYWYRQSLGQGLEFLIYFQGNSAPDKSGLPSDRFSAERTGGSVSTLTIQRTQQEDSAVYLCASSLGGWEFSEQYFGPGTRLTVT.

The chain combines TRBV7-9 with TRBJ2-1; possible D gene TRBD1, 5 bases. The CDR3 runs 18 residues. V was shortened by 1 base and J by 0 bases, with 16 bases between the two germline ends. The germline gives CDR1 SEHNR, CDR2 FQNEAQ (reference sequence). The CDR3 bases are TGTGCCAGCAGCTTAGTCCCAGGGCAGGGTAGCTCCTACAATGAGCAGTTCTTC. Its protein product is CASSLVPGQGSSYNEQFF.

In regard to this clone: Other DNA variants within this sample encode the same CDR3. The chain links TRBV7-9 to TRBJ1-3; tentative D call: TRBD1 (5 bases). The CDR3 is 16 amino acids. Germline V gene sequence: CDR1 SEHNR, CDR2 FQNEAQ (reference sequence). V lost 0 bases and J 0 bases, leaving 9 bases between the germline ends. CDR3 sequence reads: CASSLAQGSSGNTIYF. CDR3 DNA sequence: TGTGCCAGCAGCTTAGCGCAGGGTAGCTCTGGAAACACCATATATTTT.

The chain couples TRBV2 to TRBJ1-1, with D perhaps matching TRBD1 (5 bases). Per the germline V gene, CDR1 is SNHLY and CDR2 is FYNNEI. V lost 6 bases to trimming and J lost 4 bases, with 15 bases between them. The CDR3 has 14 amino acids. Here the CDR3 reads CASRPLVGGTEAFF. The CDR3 DNA is TGTGCCAGCAGACCCCTGGTGGGGGGCACTGAAGCTTTCTTT.

The chain couples TRBV19 to TRBJ2-4; the match to TRBD1 covers 11 bases. This CDR3 comprises 16 residues. The V gene's germline CDR1 is LNHDA and CDR2 SQIVND (reference sequence). Unmatched junction bases numbered 10, after V lost 5 bases and J lost 7 bases. In DNA form, the CDR3 reads TGTGCCAGTAGTGCCGGGACAGGGGGTCTTTTGAACATTCAGTACTTC. Translated, it gives CASSAGTGGLLNIQYF.

The J gene is TRBJ1-2, the V gene TRBV14; 8 nucleotides align to TRBD1. Looked up from germline, CDR1 is SGHDN and CDR2 is FVKESK. The CDR3 contains 17 residues. V was clipped by 3 bases and J by 5 bases; unmatched bases: 14. The CDR3 protein is CASSQSRDRRPGYGYTF. CDR3 bases: TGTGCCAGCAGCCAGTCCCGGGACAGGCGCCCAGGGTATGGCTACACCTTC.

CDR3 DNA sequence: TGTGCCAGCAGTGGTGGGCAGGGAAGAAATGGCTACACCTTC. It translates to CASSGGQGRNGYTF. This chain links TRBV2 with TRBJ1-2; perhaps TRBD1 as D (5 bases). The germline V and J ends were trimmed by 4 bases and 6 bases, with 15 bases remaining between them. CDR1 is SNHLY, CDR2 FYNNEI, per germline. This CDR3 contains 14 residues.